Listed below are T cell receptor beta chains from one sample, sequenced in a study of T cell repertoires in cytomegalovirus infection. No antigen has been identified for these receptors. TCRdb redid the calling of the reads with MiXCR, one entry per CDR3 protein. The sample comprises fewer than 850,000 distinct CDR3 sequences, almost 30% of which are singletons, and around 13% rests with the top ten. The input for sequencing was cultured CD8+ T cells from PBMCs, taken from culture after CMV antigen stimulation. All receptors come from a human donor in good health (CMV status not recorded). Some clones in this sample may be carry-over from other donors' samples. CDR3s include the opening cysteine and the closing phenylalanine or tryptophan. The order of the fields is J gene, D gene, V gene, clone size, CDR3 protein, CDR3 DNA. The D gene is left open where the match is weak. Clone size is shown for a subset of rows, as once, few, many or a class of expanded clone.

j_gene: TRBJ2-2; d_gene: -; v_gene: TRBV6-1; abundance: few; CDR3aa: CASGGYGELFF; CDR3nt: TGTGCCAGCGGGGGGTACGGGGAGCTGTTTTTT
j_gene: TRBJ1-4; d_gene: TRBD1; v_gene: TRBV6-5; abundance: few; CDR3aa: CASSYEGQGASEKLFF; CDR3nt: TGTGCCAGCAGTTACGAGGGACAGGGGGCGAGTGAAAAACTGTTTTTT
j_gene: TRBJ2-5; d_gene: -; v_gene: TRBV12-3/TRBV12-4; abundance: few; CDR3aa: CASSSSLKGRKQETQYF; CDR3nt: TGTGCCAGCAGTTCCTCCTTAAAGGGACGGAAGCAAGAGACCCAGTACTTC
j_gene: TRBJ2-2; d_gene: -; v_gene: TRBV20-1; abundance: -; CDR3aa: CSAKSDTGELFF; CDR3nt: TGCAGTGCTAAGTCGGACACCGGGGAGCTGTTTTTT
j_gene: TRBJ2-2; d_gene: TRBD2; v_gene: TRBV20-1; abundance: few; CDR3aa: CSARDPARGYPGELFF; CDR3nt: TGCAGTGCTAGAGACCCGGCGCGGGGGTACCCCGGGGAGCTGTTTTTT
j_gene: TRBJ1-2; d_gene: TRBD1; v_gene: TRBV7-2; abundance: many; CDR3aa: CAATGGAGGYTF; CDR3nt: TGTGCCGCAACAGGGGGCGCAGGGGGCTACACCTTC
j_gene: TRBJ2-5; d_gene: -; v_gene: TRBV27; abundance: -; CDR3aa: CASSLAQGRETQYF; CDR3nt: TGTGCCAGCAGTTTAGCCCAGGGCCGGGAGACCCAGTACTTC
j_gene: TRBJ1-2; d_gene: -; v_gene: TRBV7-6; abundance: -; CDR3aa: CASSSSMRGVYGYTF; CDR3nt: TGTGCCAGCAGCTCATCCATGCGAGGGGTCTATGGCTACACCTTC
j_gene: TRBJ1-2; d_gene: TRBD1; v_gene: TRBV15; abundance: few; CDR3aa: CATSRDRTGIYGYTF; CDR3nt: TGTGCCACCAGCAGAGATCGGACAGGCATCTATGGCTACACCTTC
j_gene: TRBJ1-5; d_gene: -; v_gene: TRBV7-6; abundance: many; CDR3aa: CASSRGTTNQPQHF; CDR3nt: TGTGCCAGCAGCCGGGGGACGACGAATCAGCCCCAGCATTTT
j_gene: TRBJ1-5; d_gene: -; v_gene: TRBV20-1; abundance: once; CDR3aa: CSARDYRGMDQPQHF; CDR3nt: TGCAGTGCTAGAGATTATCGGGGAATGGATCAGCCCCAGCATTTT
j_gene: TRBJ2-3; d_gene: TRBD2; v_gene: TRBV6-1; abundance: few; CDR3aa: CASNQRLAGGTDTQYF; CDR3nt: TGTGCCAGCAACCAACGACTAGCGGGGGGGACAGATACGCAGTATTTT
j_gene: TRBJ2-1; d_gene: -; v_gene: TRBV9; abundance: -; CDR3aa: CASGTGWANNEQFF; CDR3nt: TGTGCCAGCGGTACTGGGTGGGCAAACAATGAGCAGTTCTTC
j_gene: TRBJ2-5; d_gene: -; v_gene: TRBV7-3; abundance: -; CDR3aa: CASSVEGGRETQYF; CDR3nt: TGTGCCAGCAGCGTAGAGGGGGGGCGGGAGACCCAGTACTTC
j_gene: TRBJ1-2; d_gene: TRBD1; v_gene: TRBV7-9; abundance: many; CDR3aa: CASSSTGNLYGYTF; CDR3nt: TGTGCCAGCAGCTCGACAGGGAACCTCTATGGCTACACCTTC
j_gene: TRBJ1-4; d_gene: -; v_gene: TRBV19; abundance: few; CDR3aa: CASSKLRQDEKLFF; CDR3nt: TGTGCCAGTAGTAAGCTTCGGCAAGATGAAAAACTGTTTTTT
j_gene: TRBJ2-5; d_gene: TRBD1; v_gene: TRBV18; abundance: -; CDR3aa: CASSRDRGTAETQYF; CDR3nt: TGTGCCAGCTCAAGGGACAGGGGGACAGCAGAGACCCAGTACTTC
j_gene: TRBJ2-3; d_gene: -; v_gene: TRBV24-1; abundance: -; CDR3aa: CATSPEWTSTDTQYF; CDR3nt: TGTGCCACCAGTCCGGAATGGACTAGCACAGATACGCAGTATTTT
j_gene: TRBJ2-1; d_gene: -; v_gene: TRBV6-1; abundance: few; CDR3aa: CASSEWTPDEQFF; CDR3nt: TGTGCCAGCAGTGAATGGACCCCCGATGAGCAGTTCTTC
j_gene: TRBJ2-3; d_gene: TRBD1; v_gene: TRBV29-1; abundance: few; CDR3aa: CSVEGGQGAADTQYF; CDR3nt: TGCAGCGTTGAAGGGGGACAGGGGGCCGCAGATACGCAGTATTTT
j_gene: TRBJ2-1; d_gene: -; v_gene: TRBV29-1; abundance: -; CDR3aa: CSVGWGYNEQFF; CDR3nt: TGCAGCGTTGGTTGGGGGTACAATGAGCAGTTCTTC
j_gene: TRBJ2-4; d_gene: -; v_gene: TRBV7-6; abundance: -; CDR3aa: CASSTGPEAKNIQYF; CDR3nt: TGTGCCAGCAGCACGGGACCTGAGGCCAAAAACATTCAGTACTTC
j_gene: TRBJ2-1; d_gene: TRBD2; v_gene: TRBV6-2/TRBV6-3; abundance: few; CDR3aa: CASSYTGTSGGKNEQFF; CDR3nt: TGTGCCAGCAGTTACACTGGGACTAGCGGGGGGAAGAATGAGCAGTTCTTC
j_gene: TRBJ1-6; d_gene: -; v_gene: TRBV4-1; abundance: -; CDR3aa: CASSHAANSPLHF; CDR3nt: TGCGCCAGCAGCCACGCCGCTAATTCACCCCTCCACTTT
j_gene: TRBJ2-3; d_gene: -; v_gene: TRBV25-1; abundance: -; CDR3aa: CASSEMAGSGTDTQYF; CDR3nt: TGTGCCAGCAGTGAAATGGCTGGTAGCGGTACAGATACGCAGTATTTT
j_gene: TRBJ2-1; d_gene: -; v_gene: TRBV7-9; abundance: -; CDR3aa: CASSLQGKHEQFF; CDR3nt: TGTGCCAGCAGCTTACAGGGGAAGCATGAGCAGTTCTTC
j_gene: TRBJ2-1; d_gene: TRBD1; v_gene: TRBV15; abundance: -; CDR3aa: CATSGNRGANEQFF; CDR3nt: TGTGCCACCAGCGGAAACAGGGGGGCGAATGAGCAGTTCTTC
j_gene: TRBJ1-6; d_gene: -; v_gene: TRBV19; abundance: -; CDR3aa: CASSIEGTDFYNSPLHF; CDR3nt: TGTGCCAGTAGTATAGAAGGGACGGATTTCTATAATTCACCCCTCCACTTT
j_gene: TRBJ2-7; d_gene: -; v_gene: TRBV5-6; abundance: few; CDR3aa: CASTSGTFPYEQYF; CDR3nt: TGTGCCAGCACCTCAGGGACTTTCCCCTACGAGCAGTACTTC
j_gene: TRBJ2-4; d_gene: -; v_gene: TRBV6-2/TRBV6-3; abundance: few; CDR3aa: CASSYWVGIPDLLAKNIQYF; CDR3nt: TGTGCCAGCAGTTACTGGGTGGGCATTCCGGATTTACTAGCCAAAAACATTCAGTACTTC
j_gene: TRBJ2-1; d_gene: TRBD2; v_gene: TRBV7-9; abundance: many; CDR3aa: CASSRRMSGGDNEQFF; CDR3nt: TGTGCCAGCAGCCGTCGAATGAGCGGGGGGGACAATGAGCAGTTCTTC
j_gene: TRBJ2-6; d_gene: -; v_gene: TRBV4-3; abundance: -; CDR3aa: CASSQDRPTSGANVLTF; CDR3nt: TGCGCCAGCAGCCAAGACCGCCCGACCTCTGGGGCCAACGTCCTGACTTTC
j_gene: TRBJ2-5; d_gene: -; v_gene: TRBV11-2; abundance: -; CDR3aa: CASSPTVGETQYF; CDR3nt: TGTGCCAGCAGCCCGACAGTGGGGGAGACCCAGTACTTC
j_gene: TRBJ1-5; d_gene: -; v_gene: TRBV7-2; abundance: many; CDR3aa: CASSLATGRMNQPQHF; CDR3nt: TGTGCCAGCAGCTTAGCTACAGGGAGGATGAATCAGCCCCAGCATTTT
j_gene: TRBJ2-1; d_gene: -; v_gene: TRBV7-9; abundance: -; CDR3aa: CASRDPSSYNEQFF; CDR3nt: TGTGCCAGCAGGGACCCCAGCTCCTACAATGAGCAGTTCTTC
j_gene: TRBJ1-3; d_gene: TRBD1; v_gene: TRBV4-1; abundance: -; CDR3aa: CASSQGHRQGYSGNTIYF; CDR3nt: TGCGCCAGCAGCCAAGGACACCGACAGGGGTACTCTGGAAACACCATATATTTT
j_gene: TRBJ1-6; d_gene: TRBD1; v_gene: TRBV7-2; abundance: many; CDR3aa: CASRADRGRYSPLHF; CDR3nt: TGTGCCAGCAGAGCGGACAGGGGAAGATATTCACCCCTCCACTTT
j_gene: TRBJ1-1; d_gene: -; v_gene: TRBV4-1; abundance: -; CDR3aa: CASSRGGTYQNLNTEAFF; CDR3nt: TGCGCCAGCAGCCGCGGAGGGACATACCAAAATTTGAACACTGAAGCTTTCTTT
j_gene: TRBJ2-2; d_gene: TRBD1; v_gene: TRBV7-2; abundance: few; CDR3aa: CASSLASGQVYTGELFF; CDR3nt: TGTGCCAGCAGCTTAGCGTCTGGACAGGTCTACACCGGGGAGCTGTTTTTT
j_gene: TRBJ2-2; d_gene: -; v_gene: TRBV2; abundance: few; CDR3aa: CASSLLGRTNTGELFF; CDR3nt: TGTGCCAGCAGTTTATTGGGCCGGACGAACACCGGGGAGCTGTTTTTT
j_gene: TRBJ1-2; d_gene: TRBD1; v_gene: TRBV13; abundance: -; CDR3aa: CASRVTGDYNYGYTF; CDR3nt: TGTGCCAGCAGAGTGACAGGGGACTACAACTATGGCTACACCTTC